Below, 17 T cell receptor beta chains from the same sample are listed, as sequenced in a study of blood T cell repertoires in COVID-19. Data came from immunoSEQ multiplex PCR; TCRdb stores just in-frame clones and leaves some out. The sample has about 500,000 clones; approximately 89% are singletons. Sequencing input: peripheral blood. The receptors stem from a man between 18 and 35 years old with COVID-19, enrolled during active disease.

The chain carries TRBV4-2 and TRBJ1-5; 8 bases agree with TRBD1. Trimming took 1 base from V and 0 from J; bases not matched to a gene: 8. The CDR3 runs 18 residues. Germline V gene lookup returns CDR1 LGHNA and CDR2 YNFKEQ. The CDR3 DNA reads TGTGCCAGCAGCCAAGGGCAGGGGGCCGGATATAGCAATCAGCCCCAGCATTTT. Its protein is CASSQGQGAGYSNQPQHF.

The chain carries TRBV11-2 and TRBJ1-2; 9 positions match TRBD1. From germline, CDR1 is SGHAT and CDR2 FQNNGV. This CDR3 contains 14 residues. Germline trimming cut 7 bases from V and 3 bases from J; bases unmatched to any gene: 6. The CDR3 sequence: CASIRTGDDYGYTF. CDR3 bases: TGTGCCAGCATCCGGACAGGGGACGACTATGGCTACACCTTC.

The V and J genes are TRBV25-1 and TRBJ2-5; 11 bases match TRBD1. CDR3 length: 16 amino acids. Trimming cost V 2 bases and J 5 bases; bases outside gene matches: 7. Germline lookup yields CDR1 MGHDK and CDR2 SYGVNS. CDR3 DNA sequence: TGTGCCAGCAGTGAAGTAACCGGGACAGGGGGTGAGACCCAGTACTTC. Translation gives CASSEVTGTGGETQYF. The entire variable domain, with the rest obtained from reference TRBV25-1 and TRBJ2-5, is as follows: EADIYQTPRYLVIGTGKKITLECSQTMGHDKMYWYQQDPGMELHLIHYSYGVNSTEKGDLSSESTVSRIRTEHFPLTLESARPSHTSQYLCASSEVTGTGGETQYFGPGTRLLVL.

The rearrangement uses TRBV3-1 (or the pseudogene TRBV3-2) and TRBJ2-5, with 10 bases identical to TRBD2. J was trimmed by 4 bases and V by 4 bases; bases with no gene match: 12. The V gene's germline CDR1 is LGHDT and CDR2 YNNKEL (reference sequence). The CDR3 has 17 amino acids. Written as DNA, the CDR3 is TGTGCCAGCAGCCGATCACTTAGCGGGAGGTTTCGAGAGACCCAGTACTTC. Translation: CASSRSLSGRFRETQYF.

The rearrangement joins TRBV11-2 to TRBJ2-7; 9 positions agree with TRBD2. Germline V CDR1 and CDR2: SGHAT, FQNNGV. This CDR3 has 15 amino acids. The V segment lost 1 base and the J segment 1 base; nucleotides outside the gene matches: 2. CDR3 bases: TGTGCCAGCAGCTTAGCCGCGGGAGGGTCCTACGAGCAGTACTTC. Translated: CASSLAAGGSYEQYF.

The chain couples TRBV6-5 to TRBJ1-6, with 10 bases lining up with TRBD1. In germline, CDR1 is MNHEY, CDR2 SVGAGI. CDR3 length equals 14 residues. V lost 5 bases and J lost 6; bases outside the gene matches: 1. Here the CDR3 reads CASSRDRGNSPLHF. DNA for the CDR3: TGTGCCAGCAGTCGGGACAGGGGTAATTCACCCCTCCACTTT.

The chain links TRBV15 to TRBJ2-7, with TRBD2 identical over 8 bases. The CDR3 has 19 amino acids. V lost 0 bases, J lost 7 bases, and 20 bases stayed unmatched. The germline V gene has CDR1 LNHNV and CDR2 YYDKDF (reference sequence). The CDR3 protein is CATSRDYVPGGDKGVEQYF. CDR3 bases: TGTGCCACCAGCAGAGATTATGTCCCGGGAGGGGATAAAGGCGTTGAGCAGTACTTC.

The genes are TRBV3-1 (or the pseudogene TRBV3-2) and TRBJ1-1; D uncertain. The germline V and J ends were trimmed by 4 bases and 11 bases, with 14 bases remaining between them. CDR3 length: 12 residues. Germline CDR1 is LGHDT and CDR2 is YNNKEL (reference sequence). Here the CDR3 DNA reads TGTGCCAGCAGCCCCGGGTCTCTGATGGCTTTCTTT. This sequence encodes CASSPGSLMAFF.

J is TRBJ1-2 and V is TRBV6-1, with 8 bases aligning to TRBD1. CDR3 length: 16 residues. Unmatched junction bases numbered 7, after V lost 0 bases and J lost 4 bases. Germline V gene lookup returns CDR1 MNHNS and CDR2 SASEGT. Here the CDR3 reads CASSEALQGAGYGYTF. The CDR3, as DNA: TGTGCCAGCAGTGAAGCGCTTCAGGGGGCCGGCTATGGCTACACCTTC.

The chain links TRBV2 to TRBJ1-3; 10 bases agree with TRBD1. V lost 5 bases to trimming and J lost 8 bases; unmatched junction nucleotides: 9. CDR1 is SNHLY, CDR2 FYNNEI, per germline. The CDR3 has 15 residues. The CDR3 is CASSPQTGGSDTIYF. DNA for the CDR3: TGTGCCAGCAGTCCGCAGACAGGGGGCTCAGACACCATATATTTT.

The rearrangement joins TRBV5-4 to TRBJ2-7, with TRBD2 matching over 11 bases. The CDR3 covers 15 residues. Per the germline V gene, CDR1 is SGHNT and CDR2 is YYREEE (reference sequence). The ends lost 2 bases at V and 5 bases at J; junction bases unmatched: 6. CDR3 amino acids: CASSFRLAGRHEQYF. CDR3 nucleotides: TGTGCCAGCAGCTTCAGACTAGCGGGAAGGCACGAGCAGTACTTC.

The rearrangement uses TRBV11-2 and TRBJ1-1; 7 bases line up with TRBD1. The CDR3 has 15 residues. J was trimmed by 1 base and V by 3 bases; bases with no gene match: 5. From germline, CDR1 is SGHAT and CDR2 FQNNGV. Written as DNA, the CDR3 is TGTGCCAGCAGCTTCTTGGGACAGAAGAACACTGAAGCTTTCTTT. Amino acid sequence: CASSFLGQKNTEAFF.

Written as DNA, the CDR3 is TGTGCCAGCAGCCATGGAGGGGATAGCACAGATACGCAGTATTTT. Its protein product is CASSHGGDSTDTQYF. V gene TRBV3-1 (or the pseudogene TRBV3-2) combines with J gene TRBJ2-3, with D possibly TRBD2 on 6 matching bases. Per germline, CDR1 LGHDT and CDR2 YNNKEL (reference sequence). The V end lost 3 bases, the J end lost 0 bases, and 10 bases lay between the germline ends. This CDR3 has 15 residues.

The rearrangement joins TRBV5-8 to TRBJ2-5; 8 bases align to TRBD2. CDR1 and CDR2 from the germline V gene are SGHTS and YDEGEE. With V trimmed by 6 bases and J by 1 base, 8 bases remained unmatched. The CDR3 spans 15 residues. For the CDR3, the DNA is TGTGCCAGCACCCGGGCTAGCGGGCCCCAAGAGACCCAGTACTTC. This gives the protein CASTRASGPQETQYF.

In its sample, this clone was seen once. CDR3 DNA sequence: TGTGCCTGGACGAGCCTAGCGGGAGGGGTCGAGCAGTACTTC. It is translated as CAWTSLAGGVEQYF. The chain combines TRBV30 with TRBJ2-7; 12 nucleotides line up with TRBD2. The CDR3 consists of 14 residues. CDR1 and CDR2 (germline): GTSNPN, SVGIG (reference sequence). Trimming cost V 4 bases and J 6 bases; bases outside gene matches: 7.

This rearrangement joins TRBV6-5 to TRBJ2-1; the D gene is possibly TRBD1 (5 bases). Between the trimmed V and J ends, which lost 2 bases and 8 bases, there was a span of 13 bases. The germline gives CDR1 MNHEY, CDR2 SVGAGI. CDR3 length equals 14 residues. The CDR3: CASSYGNRPYEQFF. The CDR3 DNA follows: TGTGCCAGCAGTTACGGTAACAGGCCCTATGAGCAGTTCTTC.

This sequence joins TRBV30 and TRBJ2-5; TRBD2 matches at 9 bases. The CDR3 sequence is 15 residues long. The V gene's germline CDR1 is GTSNPN and CDR2 SVGIG (reference sequence). V was clipped by 2 bases and J by 4 bases; unmatched bases: 8. The CDR3 loop is CAWSRISGGGETQYF. Here the CDR3 DNA reads TGTGCCTGGAGTAGGATTAGCGGGGGAGGAGAGACCCAGTACTTC.